This T cell receptor beta chain was obtained from a study of CD8 T cells in Susac syndrome. Germline V gives CDR1 DFQATT, CDR2 SNEGSKA (reference sequence). Trimming shortened V by 1 base and J by 0 bases, and 6 bases separated the two germline ends. The CDR3 totals 13 residues. Random-hexamer reverse transcription was applied to roughly 0.5 to 1 ug RNA. Using its own MiXCR run on the immunoSEQ multiplex PCR reads, TCRdb lists one record per CDR3 protein. The sample has approximately 200,000 distinct CDR3 sequences; roughly 96% are singletons. The table lists this clonotype with a few counts. The authors sequenced TCR beta from blood CD8+ and CD4+ T cells.

The clonotype originates from a human donor with multiple sclerosis. The J gene is TRBJ1-1, the V gene TRBV20-1, with D uncertain. The specimen sequenced was CD4+ T cells from PBMCs. DNA of the CDR3: TGCAGTGCTAGAGGACACTTGAACACTGAAGCTTTCTTT. This gives the protein CSARGHLNTEAFF.